The sequence of this T cell receptor (beta chain) was determined in a study of PD-L1 blockade in urothelial cancer. For the study at large: Males with bladder-origin urothelial cancer made up about 85% of the roughly 30 patients. A median of roughly 150,000 T cells was found in the blood samples.

Data came from immunoSEQ multiplex PCR; TCRdb stores just in-frame clones and leaves some out. The repertoire consists of 50,000 or so clones, with about 85% occurring once and the leading ten covering 1.9%. Stated time point: peripheral blood 6 weeks after treatment start. The TCR originated in a middle-aged man with urothelial cancer. The material sequenced was PBMCs, taken around atezolizumab (anti-PD-L1) treatment.

The CDR3 here is CASSLHPTSGGSRETQYF. The CDR3 coding sequence is TGCGCCAGCAGCCTCCACCCTACTAGCGGGGGAAGCCGCGAGACCCAGTACTTC. V usage is TRBV4-1 and J usage is TRBJ2-5; 11 bases match TRBD2. This CDR3 region has 18 residues. V trimming: 4 bases; J trimming: 5 bases; junction bases outside the gene matches: 15. Germline V lookup: CDR1 MGHRA, CDR2 YSYEKL.